These 20 T cell receptor beta chains were all obtained from the same sample, sequenced in a study of cytomegalovirus exposure and HLA in healthy donors. With 60 Vbeta and 13 Jbeta primers, the PCR was carried out. Generated by immunoSEQ multiplex PCR, the TCRdb table keeps only in-frame clones and is missing some. The sample consists of around 100,000 clones, about 86% of them appearing once. Sequencing was carried out using PBMCs. These receptors were taken from a woman aged 65 to 85 in good health and CMV-seropositive.

A single count supports this clone. This chain connects TRBV5-1 to TRBJ2-1; 8 bases fit TRBD2. The ends lost 2 bases at V and 4 bases at J; junction bases unmatched: 5. The germline gives CDR1 SGHRS, CDR2 YFSETQ. The CDR3 loop spans 15 amino acids. The CDR3 DNA follows: TGCGCCAGCAGCTTCACGGGAGGGTCATACAATGAGCAGTTCTTC. Translation: CASSFTGGSYNEQFF.

This clone was observed a few times. This chain connects TRBV11-2 to TRBJ1-5; D perhaps matches TRBD1 (5 bases). Germline V gives CDR1 SGHAT, CDR2 FQNNGV. This CDR3 has 15 residues. V was pared by 3 bases and J by 3 bases, with 12 bases between. CDR3 region: CASSFSSGNNQPQHF. As DNA, the CDR3 is TGTGCCAGCAGCTTCTCCTCAGGGAACAATCAGCCCCAGCATTTT. Supplemented by reference TRBV11-2 and TRBJ1-5, the full variable domain reads EAGVAQSPRYKIIEKRQSVAFWCNPISGHATLYWYQQILGQGPKLLIQFQNNGVVDDSQLPKDRFSAERLKGVDSTLKIQPAKLEDSAVYLCASSFSSGNNQPQHFGDGTRLSIL.

This clone was seen a handful of times. The V gene is TRBV6-6, the J gene TRBJ1-2; a weak D match, TRBD1 (5 bases). The CDR3 consists of 14 residues. Trimming left V 2 bases short and J 7 bases short, with 14 bases between. Germline V gene lookup returns CDR1 MNHNY and CDR2 SVGAGI (reference sequence). Here the CDR3 reads CASSYVGGGGGYTF. Written as DNA, the CDR3 is TGTGCCAGCAGTTACGTGGGGGGAGGTGGTGGCTACACCTTC.

The chain uses TRBV7-3 and TRBJ2-3, with D perhaps TRBD1 (7 bases). Germline assignment: CDR1 SGHTA and CDR2 FQGTGA. The V and J ends lost 4 bases and 4 bases respectively, with 9 bases between them. The CDR3 is 13 amino acids. The CDR3 DNA reads as TGTGCCAGCAGCTCCAGGGGGGCAGATACGCAGTATTTT. Amino acid sequence: CASSSRGADTQYF.

The V call is TRBV7-2, the J call TRBJ2-7; D is uncertain. The germline V gene has CDR1 SGHTA and CDR2 FQGNSA. V was trimmed by 2 bases and J by 0 bases, leaving 11 bases between them. The CDR3 loop spans 15 amino acids. The CDR3 loop reads CASSLYKESSYEQYF. CDR3 DNA sequence: TGTGCCAGCAGCTTATATAAGGAGAGCTCCTACGAGCAGTACTTC.

The chain has TRBV29-1 and TRBJ2-5, with 7 bases lining up with TRBD1. Germline V gene sequence: CDR1 SQVTM, CDR2 ANQGSEA. With V trimmed by 1 base and J by 2 bases, 7 bases remained unmatched. The CDR3 covers 15 residues. DNA of the CDR3: TGCAGCGTTGAAGGGGGAACAGGGGTGCAAGAGACCCAGTACTTC. Translating it yields CSVEGGTGVQETQYF.

This chain uses TRBV4-2 with TRBJ2-1; 8 bases agree with TRBD1. The V and J ends lost 0 bases and 7 bases, in that order; junction bases with no gene match: 17. The germline V gene has CDR1 LGHNA and CDR2 YNFKEQ. This CDR3 has 19 amino acids. The CDR3 loop reads CASSQDRDGQGTLKNEQFF. The DNA of the CDR3 is TGTGCCAGCAGCCAAGATCGAGATGGACAGGGCACTTTGAAGAATGAGCAGTTCTTC.

V and J are TRBV5-8 and TRBJ2-1, with 10 bases that match TRBD2. The J segment lost 8 bases and the V segment lost 0 bases, leaving 8 bases of the junction unmatched. In germline, CDR1 is SGHTS, CDR2 YDEGEE. The CDR3 extends over 16 amino acids. CDR3 nucleotide sequence: TGTGCCAGCAGCTTGGATGGTAGCGGGAGGTCCTATGAGCAGTTCTTC. Protein sequence: CASSLDGSGRSYEQFF.

This chain uses TRBV11-2 with TRBJ1-2; 7 nucleotides match TRBD1. The length of the CDR3 is 15 residues. V lost 5 bases and J lost 4; bases outside the gene matches: 10. CDR1 SGHAT and CDR2 FQNNGV come from the germline V gene. CDR3 coding DNA: TGTGCCAGCAGCACAGCCGGGACAGTAACCTATGGCTACACCTTC. It is translated as CASSTAGTVTYGYTF.

The chain combines TRBV7-3 with TRBJ1-2; D is uncertain. The CDR3 covers 13 residues. Germline CDR1 and CDR2: SGHTA and FQGTGA. Trimming cost V 6 bases and J 6 bases, with 14 bases left between them. DNA for the CDR3: TGTGCCAGCAGTTACGCGAGTCGGGATGGCTACACCTTC. This translates into CASSYASRDGYTF.

The rearrangement links TRBV7-9 to TRBJ2-5, with D possibly TRBD2 on 5 matching bases. CDR1 and CDR2 (germline): SEHNR, FQNEAQ (reference sequence). The V end lost 2 bases, the J end lost 5 bases, and 21 bases lay between the germline ends. The CDR3 spans 17 residues. CDR3 in DNA: TGTGCCAGCAGCTTAAGGTCGCAGGCGGGCTCGGGGGAGACCCAGTACTTC. It encodes CASSLRSQAGSGETQYF. Filled out from reference TRBV7-9 and TRBJ2-5, the complete variable domain reads DTGVSQNPRHKITKRGQNVTFRCDPISEHNRLYWYRQTLGQGPEFLTYFQNEAQLEKSRLLSDRFSAERPKGSFSTLEIQRTEQGDSAMYLCASSLRSQAGSGETQYFGPGTRLLVL.

The J gene is TRBJ2-7, the V gene TRBV6-1; TRBD2 matches at 9 bases. Germline V gene sequence: CDR1 MNHNS, CDR2 SASEGT. J was trimmed by 3 bases and V by 10 bases; bases with no gene match: 7. The CDR3 consists of 13 residues. The CDR3 sequence is CATRLAVDYEQYF. The CDR3 DNA follows: TGTGCCACGAGACTAGCGGTTGACTACGAGCAGTACTTC.

The chain is built from TRBV7-2 and TRBJ2-7; D perhaps matches TRBD1 (5 bases). V was trimmed by 5 bases and J by 2 bases, leaving 19 bases between them. From germline, CDR1 is SGHTA and CDR2 FQGNSA. The CDR3 consists of 16 residues. CDR3 sequence: CASSLTYHRGTYEQYF. As DNA, the CDR3 is TGTGCCAGCAGCCTAACCTATCATAGGGGTACCTACGAGCAGTACTTC. Drawing the rest from reference TRBV7-2 and TRBJ2-7, the complete variable domain is GAGVSQSPSNKVTEKGKDVELRCDPISGHTALYWYRQSLGQGLEFLIYFQGNSAPDKSGLPSDRFSAERTGGSVSTLTIQRTQQEDSAVYLCASSLTYHRGTYEQYFGPGTRLTVT.

This clone turned up a few times. The chain combines TRBV2 with TRBJ2-3; maybe TRBD2 (5 bases). Germline CDR1 and CDR2: SNHLY and FYNNEI. CDR3 size: 14 residues. Trimming cost V 4 bases and J 6 bases, with 14 bases left between them. The CDR3 sequence is CASSVISVTDTQYF. CDR3 sequence (DNA): TGTGCCAGCAGTGTAATTAGCGTAACGGATACGCAGTATTTT.

The chain has TRBV5-6 and TRBJ2-5; 9 nucleotides agree with TRBD2. The CDR3 runs 15 residues. CDR1 is SGHDT and CDR2 is YYEEEE in the germline V gene. With V trimmed by 0 bases and J by 4 bases, 4 bases remained unmatched. The DNA for the CDR3 is TGTGCCAGCAGCTTGGCTAGCGGGGCTTTAGAGACCCAGTACTTC. It translates to CASSLASGALETQYF.

CDR3 region: CASSRGAKNIQYF. For the CDR3, the DNA is TGTGCCAGCTCTAGAGGGGCCAAAAACATTCAGTACTTC. This sequence joins TRBV21-1 and TRBJ2-4; TRBD2, the table's D call, was not compared with the DNA. TRBV21-1 is shown as a pseudogene. CDR3 length: 13 amino acids.

The J gene is TRBJ2-3, the V gene TRBV5-8, with TRBD2 identical over 10 bases. This CDR3 has 15 residues. Germline V gives CDR1 SGHTS, CDR2 YDEGEE. V was pared by 4 bases and J by 3 bases, with 5 bases of the junction left unmatched. The CDR3 bases are TGTGCCAGCAGCCCTAGCGGGAGAGGGACAGATACGCAGTATTTT. It codes for CASSPSGRGTDTQYF.

This rearrangement joins TRBV9 to TRBJ2-2, with D uncertain. Deletions cut 6 bases from V and 4 bases from J, with 7 bases between. This CDR3 is built from 12 residues. Germline lookup yields CDR1 SGDLS and CDR2 YYNGEE. CDR3 nucleotide sequence: TGTGCCAGCACTCGCAGCACCGGGGAGCTGTTTTTT. Its protein is CASTRSTGELFF.

Here the CDR3 reads CSVGTGGYNEQFF. The CDR3 DNA is TGCAGCGTGGGAACGGGGGGGTACAATGAGCAGTTCTTC. The chain carries TRBV29-1 and TRBJ2-1; 8 bases line up with TRBD2. V dropped 6 bases and J dropped 4; count of bases not matched to a gene: 5. CDR3 length: 13 residues. CDR1 SQVTM and CDR2 ANQGSEA come from the germline V gene.

The V call is TRBV7-9, the J call TRBJ1-2, with D unclear. Germline loops: CDR1 SEHNR, CDR2 FQNEAQ (reference sequence). Trimming removed 4 bases at V and 6 bases at J, with 15 bases between. The CDR3 spans 14 residues. The CDR3 region has the DNA TGTGCCAGCAGCTCACATGAGGGCGCGGATGGCTACACCTTC. This gives the protein CASSSHEGADGYTF.